This TCR beta chain was sequenced during a study of cytomegalovirus exposure and HLA in healthy donors. Overall study results and limits: Altogether, around 160 TCR beta chains were recorded as cytomegalovirus-associated. The likely origin of a cluster of highly shared sequence variants was a sequencing artifact. Donor immune exposure was known only as CMV serostatus.

As for this clone: Antigen specificity is unknown.

There are 12 residues in the CDR3. CDR1 SGDLS and CDR2 YYNGEE come from the germline V gene. V was shortened by 0 bases and J by 8 bases, with 6 bases between the two germline ends. PCR used 60 Vbeta primers and 13 Jbeta primers. TCRdb's copy holds only in-frame clones and misses some; the assay was immunoSEQ multiplex PCR. The sample data list around 130,000 clones. The sequence was obtained from a woman aged 55-70 years in good health and CMV-seronegative. The sample was PBMCs. This chain links TRBV9 with TRBJ2-1; D not certain. For the CDR3, the DNA is TGTGCCAGCAGCGTAGCTGAGGATGAGCAGTTCTTC. It codes for CASSVAEDEQFF.